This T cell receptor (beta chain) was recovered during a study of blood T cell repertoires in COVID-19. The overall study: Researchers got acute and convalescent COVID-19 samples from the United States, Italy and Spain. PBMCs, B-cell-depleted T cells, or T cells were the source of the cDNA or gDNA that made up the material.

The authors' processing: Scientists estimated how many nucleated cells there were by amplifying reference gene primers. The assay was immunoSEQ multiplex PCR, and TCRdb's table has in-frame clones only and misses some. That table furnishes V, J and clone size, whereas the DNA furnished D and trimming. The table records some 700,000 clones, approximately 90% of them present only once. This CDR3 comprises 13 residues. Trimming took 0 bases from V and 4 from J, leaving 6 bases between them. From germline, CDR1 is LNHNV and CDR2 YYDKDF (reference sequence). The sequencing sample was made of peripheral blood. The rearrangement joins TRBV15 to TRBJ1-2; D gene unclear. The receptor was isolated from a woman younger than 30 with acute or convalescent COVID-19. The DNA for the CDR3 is TGTGCCACCAGCAGAGATCTAGGCTATGGCTACACCTTC. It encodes CATSRDLGYGYTF.